These T cell receptor beta chains were read from a single sample in a study of T cells in Graves' hyperthyroidism and ophthalmopathy. MiXCR, applied by TCRdb to the multiplex PCR reads, yields one record per CDR3 protein. The sample holds about 480,000 distinct CDR3 sequences, less than 25% seen once. Sequences were obtained from blood. The source is a woman in her twenties or thirties with Graves' ophthalmopathy. Both conserved end residues are part of each CDR3. The order of the fields is clone size, D gene, J gene, V gene, CDR3 length, CDR3 protein, CDR3 DNA. D genes are given only for firm matches. Clone size is not always given. Where it is, it says once, few, many or a class for expanded clones.

once	NA	TRBJ2-7	TRBV12-3/TRBV12-4	13	CASSSHRAGEQYF	TGTGCCAGCAGTTCACACAGGGCAGGCGAGCAGTACTTC
NA	NA	TRBJ1-2	TRBV6-2/TRBV6-3	13	CASSYLGTGGYTF	TGTGCCAGCAGTTACCTTGGGACGGGCGGCTACACCTTC
many	NA	TRBJ1-1	TRBV30	12	CAWREGNTEAFF	TGTGCCTGGAGGGAAGGGAACACTGAAGCTTTCTTT
NA	NA	TRBJ2-7	TRBV6-4	19	CASSDPDTEGPVHSYEQYF	TGTGCCAGCAGTGACCCGGACACAGAGGGCCCTGTCCACAGCTACGAGCAGTACTTC
few	NA	TRBJ2-2	TRBV27	15	CASKPGSTNTGELFF	TGTGCCAGCAAACCCGGGTCGACGAACACCGGGGAGCTGTTTTTT
many	TRBD1	TRBJ1-5	TRBV28	17	CASSFSFIQGGNQPQHF	TGTGCCAGCAGTTTTTCCTTTATCCAGGGGGGAAATCAGCCCCAGCATTTT
few	TRBD2	TRBJ2-2	TRBV11-2	15	CASRRLAGNTGELFF	TGTGCCAGCAGACGACTAGCGGGTAACACCGGGGAGCTGTTTTTT
many	NA	TRBJ1-2	TRBV25-1	13	CASSRDTADGYTF	TGTGCCAGCAGTCGGGACACAGCGGATGGCTACACCTTC
many	NA	TRBJ1-2	TRBV9	18	CASSVDLGTPSPYYGYTF	TGTGCCAGCAGCGTAGACTTGGGGACGCCTTCCCCATACTATGGCTACACCTTC
many	TRBD2	TRBJ2-7	TRBV29-1	13	CSVLAGPGGEQYF	TGCAGCGTTCTAGCGGGCCCCGGAGGCGAGCAGTACTTC
many	NA	TRBJ2-5	TRBV19	12	CASSIAGETQYF	TGTGCCAGTAGTATAGCCGGCGAGACCCAGTACTTC
once	TRBD1	TRBJ1-1	TRBV4-1	15	CASRHIRGVGTEAFF	TGCGCCAGCAGACACATCAGGGGGGTTGGCACTGAAGCTTTCTTT
many	NA	TRBJ1-1	TRBV5-1	14	CASSLGGGVAEAFF	TGCGCCAGCAGCCTAGGCGGGGGGGTCGCTGAAGCTTTCTTT
NA	TRBD1	TRBJ1-6	TRBV20-1	13	CSAGTGEGSPLHF	TGCAGTGCCGGGACAGGGGAAGGGTCACCCCTCCACTTT